The 28 T cell receptor beta chains below all came from one sample that was sequenced in a study of T-cell reconstitution after alpha-beta-depleted transplantation in children. It was with unique molecular identifiers that the TCRbeta library was prepared. TCRdb re-derived calls from the PCR reads in MiXCR, one entry per CDR3 protein. The sample carries about 980,000 distinct CDR3 sequences, around 30% recorded once. The source was PBMCs, mostly from graft donor cells, collected 360 days after TCRalphabeta/CD19-depleted stem cell transplant. Receptors were obtained from a boy in the first two years of life who had a stem cell transplant for SCID, so the T cells may come from the graft donor.

A few counts support this clonotype. CDR3 sequence reads: CASSVESGAGELFF. The CDR3 DNA follows: TGTGCCAGCAGTGTTGAATCGGGTGCAGGGGAGCTGTTTTTT. The chain employs TRBV2 and TRBJ2-2, with D unclear. Germline CDR1 reads SNHLY; CDR2 reads FYNNEI. The V gene lost 4 bases and the J gene lost 8 bases, with 14 bases spanning the gap. This CDR3 spans 14 amino acids.

This clonotype showed up just a few times. J is TRBJ1-5 and V is TRBV10-3; D call uncertain. Per germline, CDR1 ENHRY and CDR2 SYGVKD. V gave up 11 bases and J gave up 4 bases, with 15 bases separating them. CDR3 length: 13 amino acids. The CDR3 protein is CAPGRTVNQPQHF. CDR3 coding DNA: TGTGCCCCGGGCAGAACAGTAAATCAGCCCCAGCATTTT.

The CDR3 DNA sequence: TGCGCCAGCAGCTTGCTAGACAGGGGAACGAACACCGGGGAGCTGTTTTTT. Amino acid sequence: CASSLLDRGTNTGELFF. The genes are TRBV5-1 and TRBJ2-2, with TRBD1 matching 8 bases. This CDR3 is built from 17 residues. Germline values: CDR1 SGHRS, CDR2 YFSETQ. V gave up 1 base and J gave up 0 bases; unmatched junction bases: 5.

This chain's CDR3 is CAGQAGRQVDTQYF. CDR3 DNA sequence: TGTGCCGGACAGGCAGGGAGGCAAGTGGATACGCAGTATTTT. The genes are TRBV7-9 and TRBJ2-3; weak D call: TRBD1 (7 bases). The CDR3 spans 14 residues. V dropped 11 bases and J dropped 6 bases, with 21 bases sitting between them. Germline V lookup: CDR1 SEHNR, CDR2 FQNEAQ (reference sequence). Complete variable domain (other parts from reference TRBV7-9 and TRBJ2-3): DTGVSQNPRHKITKRGQNVTFRCDPISEHNRLYWYRQTLGQGPEFLTYFQNEAQLEKSRLLSDRFSAERPKGSFSTLEIQRTEQGDSAMYLCAGQAGRQVDTQYFGPGTRLTVL.

V and J are TRBV12-3 or TRBV12-4 and TRBJ2-3; TRBD2 is a possible D gene (5 bases). Between the trimmed V and J ends, which lost 2 bases and 1 base, there was a span of 10 bases. The CDR3 covers 15 residues. DNA for the CDR3: TGTGCCAGCAGTTTACAGAGGGCGCGCACAGATACGCAGTATTTT. This codes for CASSLQRARTDTQYF.

The chain recombines TRBV5-6 with TRBJ1-5, with unresolved D. The V end lost 0 bases, the J end lost 5 bases, and 12 bases lay between the germline ends. The CDR3 spans 15 residues. Looked up from germline, CDR1 is SGHDT and CDR2 is YYEEEE. In DNA, the CDR3 is TGTGCCAGCAGCTTGGCTCGGGTGAATCATCAGCCCCAGCATTTT. This gives the protein CASSLARVNHQPQHF.

The table lists this clonotype with a few counts. V is TRBV7-9 and J is TRBJ2-1, with D maybe TRBD2 (5 bases). The CDR3 extends over 14 amino acids. Germline CDR1 is SEHNR and CDR2 is FQNEAQ (reference sequence). Trimming took 3 bases from V and 3 from J, leaving 9 bases between them. This chain's CDR3 is CASSFIGIYNEQFF. As DNA, the CDR3 is TGTGCCAGCAGCTTCATCGGGATCTACAATGAGCAGTTCTTC. Combining the CDR3 with reference TRBV7-9 and TRBJ2-1 gives the whole variable domain DTGVSQNPRHKITKRGQNVTFRCDPISEHNRLYWYRQTLGQGPEFLTYFQNEAQLEKSRLLSDRFSAERPKGSFSTLEIQRTEQGDSAMYLCASSFIGIYNEQFFGPGTRLTVL.

This clonotype appeared a few times. The genes are TRBV20-1 and TRBJ2-5; perhaps TRBD2 as D (6 bases). The CDR3 loop spans 15 amino acids. V was clipped by 1 base and J by 5 bases, with 17 bases between them. Germline-derived CDR1 and CDR2 are DFQATT and SNEGSKA (reference sequence). CDR3 region: CSARGPSAGRETQYF. The CDR3 nucleotides are TGCAGTGCTAGAGGGCCCTCGGCAGGGAGGGAGACCCAGTACTTC.

Only a few counts were recorded for this clonotype. This chain links TRBV10-3 with TRBJ2-5, with 10 nucleotides matching TRBD1. Germline trimming cut 10 bases from V and 4 bases from J; bases unmatched to any gene: 12. The CDR3 length is 15 residues. Looked up from germline, CDR1 is ENHRY and CDR2 is SYGVKD. CDR3 nucleotide sequence: TGTGCCACCCAATCGGAGGGGACAGGGGTAGAGACCCAGTACTTC. Residues: CATQSEGTGVETQYF.

The genes are TRBV12-3 or TRBV12-4 and TRBJ2-1; D is perhaps TRBD1 or TRBD2 (7 bases each). The CDR3 contains 15 residues. V was pared by 5 bases and J by 8 bases, with 19 bases between. CDR3 loop: CASSPSVPGGDEQFF. Here the CDR3 DNA reads TGTGCCAGCAGTCCTAGCGTTCCAGGGGGGGATGAGCAGTTCTTC.

This clonotype was counted a few times. V is TRBV15 and J is TRBJ2-7, with 7 bases identical to TRBD1. The CDR3 contains 14 residues. Germline loops: CDR1 LNHNV, CDR2 YYDKDF (reference sequence). Trimming took 5 bases from V and 3 from J; bases not matched to a gene: 7. The CDR3 loop is CATSLDRAIYEQYF. CDR3 bases: TGTGCCACCAGCCTCGACAGGGCTATCTACGAGCAGTACTTC. Together with reference TRBV15 and TRBJ2-7, the CDR3 gives the full variable domain: DAMVIQNPRYQVTQFGKPVTLSCSQTLNHNVMYWYQQKSSQAPKLLFHYYDKDFNNEADTPDNFQSRRPNTSFCFLDIRSPGLGDTAMYLCATSLDRAIYEQYFGPGTRLTVT.

This clonotype was counted a few times. The chain links TRBV7-6 to TRBJ2-7, with D possibly matching TRBD2 (6 bases). Germline-derived CDR1 and CDR2 are SGHVS and FNYEAQ. V lost 1 base, J lost 1 base, and 17 bases lay in between. The CDR3 consists of 17 residues. Written as DNA, the CDR3 is TGTGCCAGCAGCTTAGATAGTGGAGGGGTCGGGTCCTACGAGCAGTACTTC. It specifies CASSLDSGGVGSYEQYF. Full variable domain (remainder filled in from reference TRBV7-6 and TRBJ2-7): GAGVSQSPRYKVTKRGQDVALRCDPISGHVSLYWYRQALGQGPEFLTYFNYEAQQDKSGLPNDRFSAERPEGSISTLTIQRTEQRDSAMYRCASSLDSGGVGSYEQYFGPGTRLTVT.

CDR3 residues: CASSLRVGSPLHF. The CDR3 DNA reads as TGTGCCAGCAGTCTCAGGGTGGGCTCACCCCTCCACTTT. The chain employs TRBV12-3 or TRBV12-4 and TRBJ1-6; tentative D call: TRBD1 (5 bases). V lost 5 bases and J lost 10, with 12 bases in between. There are 13 residues in the CDR3.

The gene calls are TRBV4-1 and TRBJ2-3; D unresolved. V lost 3 bases, J lost 4 bases, and 11 bases lay in between. This CDR3 has 14 amino acids. The V gene's germline CDR1 is MGHRA and CDR2 YSYEKL. As DNA, the CDR3 is TGCGCCAGCAGCCAGACCTTTCCCGCAGATACGCAGTATTTT. Encoded protein: CASSQTFPADTQYF.

This clonotype was seen a single time. The chain carries TRBV7-9 and TRBJ2-5; perhaps TRBD1 as D (6 bases). Deletions cut 1 base from V and 1 base from J, with 13 bases between. Germline CDR1 is SEHNR and CDR2 is FQNEAQ (reference sequence). The CDR3 is 16 residues long. Here the CDR3 reads CASSLGGRGIQETQYF. CDR3 sequence (DNA): TGTGCCAGCAGCTTAGGGGGGCGAGGAATCCAAGAGACCCAGTACTTC.

This clonotype appeared a few times. The chain couples TRBV7-2 to TRBJ2-5; possible D gene TRBD1, 5 bases. CDR1 and CDR2 from the germline V gene are SGHTA and FQGNSA. CDR3 length: 13 residues. V was shortened by 3 bases and J by 6 bases, with 11 bases between the two germline ends. The CDR3 DNA reads TGTGCCAGCAGCTTGGAGACAGCGAAGACCCAGTACTTC. Its translation: CASSLETAKTQYF.

This clonotype appeared a single time. The V and J genes are TRBV2 and TRBJ2-7; no clear D. Between the trimmed V and J ends, which lost 4 bases and 1 base, there was a span of 14 bases. This CDR3 is 15 amino acids long. Germline V gene sequence: CDR1 SNHLY, CDR2 FYNNEI. In DNA form, the CDR3 reads TGTGCCAGCAGTGCGGAGCTTCTGGATTCCTACGAGCAGTACTTC. It encodes CASSAELLDSYEQYF.

This clonotype was observed a handful of times. V is TRBV5-6 and J is TRBJ2-1; 11 bases agree with TRBD1. The V segment lost 6 bases and the J segment 8 bases; nucleotides outside the gene matches: 10. Germline values: CDR1 SGHDT, CDR2 YYEEEE. The CDR3 consists of 15 residues. CDR3 sequence (DNA): TGTGCCAGCACCAGAGGACAGGGGGCAGAGTATGAGCAGTTCTTC. It specifies CASTRGQGAEYEQFF. Drawing the rest from reference TRBV5-6 and TRBJ2-1, the complete variable domain is DAGVTQSPTHLIKTRGQQVTLRCSPKSGHDTVSWYQQALGQGPQFIFQYYEEEERQRGNFPDRFSGHQFPNYSSELNVNALLLGDSALYLCASTRGQGAEYEQFFGPGTRLTVL.

This clonotype was recorded a few times. The CDR3 DNA reads as TGTGCCACCAGCGAGAAGGGGCGAAACACCATATATTTT. Translating gives CATSEKGRNTIYF. The J gene is TRBJ1-3, the V gene TRBV15; D possibly corresponds to TRBD1 (5 bases). V gave up 5 bases and J gave up 5 bases, with 10 bases separating them. Germline V gene sequence: CDR1 LNHNV, CDR2 YYDKDF (reference sequence). The CDR3 has 13 amino acids.

The chain carries TRBV6-5 and TRBJ2-3; D possibly corresponds to TRBD2 (5 bases). This CDR3 comprises 15 residues. Germline V gene sequence: CDR1 MNHEY, CDR2 SVGAGI. V lost 0 bases to trimming and J lost 1 base, with 8 bases between them. The CDR3 region is CASSYSVEGTDTQYF. In DNA, the CDR3 is TGTGCCAGCAGTTACTCGGTGGAGGGCACAGATACGCAGTATTTT.

This chain connects TRBV12-3 or TRBV12-4 to TRBJ2-5; possible D gene TRBD2, 6 bases. The CDR3 is 14 residues long. Trimming removed 6 bases from V and 1 base from J, with 12 bases in between. The DNA of the CDR3 is TGTGCCAGCAGCCCGACTAGGCCCCAAGAGACCCAGTACTTC. Translating it yields CASSPTRPQETQYF.

This clonotype was observed many times. This sequence joins TRBV29-1 and TRBJ1-1; TRBD1 might be the D (6 bases). CDR1 SQVTM and CDR2 ANQGSEA come from the germline V gene. CDR3 size: 12 residues. Trimming removed 6 bases at V and 2 bases at J, with 10 bases between. The CDR3 coding sequence is TGCAGCGTAGACAGGTATAACACTGAAGCTTTCTTT. It yields the protein CSVDRYNTEAFF.

This clonotype turned up a few times. The CDR3 protein is CASSRRDTSTDTQYF. The CDR3 DNA is TGCGCCAGCAGCCGCCGGGACACTAGCACAGATACGCAGTATTTT. The chain joins TRBV5-1 to TRBJ2-3, with D possibly TRBD1 on 6 matching bases. V was clipped by 4 bases and J by 0 bases, with 12 bases between them. Germline V gene sequence: CDR1 SGHRS, CDR2 YFSETQ. The CDR3 has 15 residues.

The chain recombines TRBV10-3 with TRBJ2-1, with no clear D. The CDR3 has 12 residues. CDR1 ENHRY and CDR2 SYGVKD come from the germline V gene. V dropped 4 bases and J dropped 8 bases, with 9 bases sitting between them. The CDR3 DNA follows: TGTGCCATCAGTGGGACCTTTGATGAGCAGTTCTTC. Translation gives CAISGTFDEQFF.

V usage is TRBV5-6 and J usage is TRBJ2-6; D possibly corresponds to TRBD2 (6 bases). CDR1 is SGHDT and CDR2 is YYEEEE in the germline V gene. This CDR3 comprises 20 residues. Deletions cut 0 bases from V and 0 bases from J, with 19 bases between. In DNA form, the CDR3 reads TGTGCCAGCAGCTTGGCCTATGGAGGGCCGCGTCACTCTGGGGCCAACGTCCTGACTTTC. It yields the protein CASSLAYGGPRHSGANVLTF.

The J gene is TRBJ2-1, the V gene TRBV14; D may be TRBD1 or TRBD2 (5 bases each). The CDR3 is 13 residues long. Germline V lookup: CDR1 SGHDN, CDR2 FVKESK. Between the trimmed V and J ends, which lost 6 bases and 7 bases, there was a span of 13 bases. For the CDR3, the DNA is TGTGCCAGCAGAAAGCCGGGGCCGAATGAGCAGTTCTTC. As protein: CASRKPGPNEQFF.

This chain links TRBV11-1 with TRBJ2-1; 8 nucleotides agree with TRBD2. Trimming at V came to 2 bases and at J to 0 bases, leaving 9 bases not matched to a gene. The CDR3 loop spans 18 amino acids. Per germline, CDR1 SGHAT and CDR2 FQDESV (reference sequence). The CDR3 loop reads CASSLISGRSISYNEQFF. CDR3 coding DNA: TGTGCCAGCAGCTTAATCAGCGGGAGAAGTATCTCCTACAATGAGCAGTTCTTC.

V and J are TRBV6-1 and TRBJ2-7; the D gene could be TRBD1 or TRBD2 (6 bases each). The germline gives CDR1 MNHNS, CDR2 SASEGT. The CDR3 totals 15 residues. V lost 6 bases, J lost 3 bases, and 18 bases lay in between. The CDR3 is CASRISRGQNYEQYF. In DNA, the CDR3 is TGTGCCAGCAGGATCTCCCGGGGGCAGAACTACGAGCAGTACTTC.